One T cell receptor (beta chain) is described in this entry. Authors' data handling: Amplification with reference gene primers provided the estimates of nucleated cell counts. Using immunoSEQ multiplex PCR, the repertoire was profiled, and TCRdb retains in-frame clones only, with some absent. The V and J calls and clone size are taken from that table; D and trimming were inferred from the DNA. In the table there are roughly 100,000 clones, about 84% of which are singletons. The source of the sample is a study of blood T cell repertoires in COVID-19. Overall study context: Whether acute or convalescent, the COVID-19 samples came from the United States, Italy and Spain. Sources were T cells, B-cell-depleted T cells, or PBMCs; the material itself was cDNA or gDNA.

V was clipped by 0 bases and J by 1 base, with 11 bases between them. CDR3 size: 16 residues. The germline gives CDR1 MGHRA, CDR2 YSYEKL. The rearrangement links TRBV4-1 to TRBJ2-3, with unresolved D. The source of this sequence is a woman aged 60 to 75 with acute or convalescent COVID-19. Sequenced: peripheral blood. CDR3 DNA: TGCGCCAGCAGCCAAGATCGCCCTCTAGGCACAGATACGCAGTATTTT. Translated: CASSQDRPLGTDTQYF.